The entry below describes one T cell receptor (beta chain). Its antigen is unidentified. CDR3 length equals 15 residues. V was pared by 2 bases and J by 7 bases, with 5 bases of the junction left unmatched. Germline-derived CDR1 and CDR2 are MDHEN and SYDVKM. Via MiXCR, TCRdb re-called the RT-PCR reads, giving one row per CDR3 protein. The table includes about 650,000 distinct CDR3 sequences, roughly 15% detected once. This sample was taken from a study of response to subunit inactivated influenza vaccine. Study-wide results and limits: Authors suggested each seasonal influenza vaccination recruits few new T cells.

The receptor was isolated from a man aged 50 to 59 who received an inactivated influenza vaccine. The chain uses TRBV28 and TRBJ2-1; 10 bases agree with TRBD1. Sequences were derived from PBMCs from blood, sampled around 14 days before vaccination. This CDR3 is CASSLPGTGDNEQFF. CDR3 DNA sequence: TGTGCCAGCAGTTTACCAGGGACAGGGGATAATGAGCAGTTCTTC.